One and the same sample provided the 7 T cell receptor beta chains below, sequenced in a study of T-cell memory formation after mild COVID-19. TCRdb re-called the 5' RACE reads through MiXCR, storing one row per CDR3 protein. The sample carries some 46,000 distinct CDR3 sequences, over 6.5% recorded once. Sequenced input: PBMCs or a T cell subset sorted from them (not recorded which). These receptors all come from an adult who had mild COVID-19 (a few samples of this study predate the infection). Cell type and time point are not known.

The chain is built from TRBV25-1 and TRBJ1-6, with TRBD1 as a possible D gene (5 bases). Germline V gives CDR1 MGHDK, CDR2 SYGVNS. V was clipped by 2 bases and J by 0 bases, with 26 bases between them. The CDR3 covers 22 residues. The CDR3: CASSEAGEVQAIRGSYNSPLHF. The CDR3 bases are TGTGCCAGCAGTGAAGCGGGGGAAGTACAGGCCATACGAGGCTCCTATAATTCACCCCTCCACTTT.

The V call is TRBV5-5, the J call TRBJ1-1; no firm D call. The CDR3 is 15 amino acids. Germline-derived CDR1 and CDR2 are SGHKS and YYEKEE (reference sequence). V was shortened by 4 bases and J by 5 bases, with 18 bases between the two germline ends. The CDR3 here is CASSLAPSAGTEAFF. As DNA, the CDR3 is TGTGCCAGCAGCCTTGCTCCTTCAGCGGGTACTGAAGCTTTCTTT.

This clonotype was seen at least ten times. The chain links TRBV20-1 to TRBJ2-5; TRBD2 matches 9 bases. J gave up 4 bases and V 6 bases, and 9 bases lay outside the gene matches. The CDR3 sequence is 14 residues long. Germline values: CDR1 DFQATT, CDR2 SNEGSKA (reference sequence). CDR3 loop: CSARLLAGTETQYF. The CDR3, as DNA: TGCAGTGCCAGACTGCTAGCGGGGACAGAGACCCAGTACTTC.

This clonotype appeared a few times. The chain uses TRBV5-4 and TRBJ2-3; no clear D gene. The CDR3 consists of 14 residues. The germline CDR1 and CDR2 sequences are SGHNT and YYREEE (reference sequence). The V end lost 5 bases, the J end lost 1 base, and 11 bases lay between the germline ends. This CDR3 reads CASSLEAGTDTQYF. CDR3 in DNA: TGTGCCAGCAGTTTAGAGGCGGGCACAGATACGCAGTATTTT.

This clonotype was seen many times. The V and J genes are TRBV20-1 and TRBJ2-5; D possibly corresponds to TRBD2 (6 bases). This CDR3 is 13 amino acids long. Germline assignment: CDR1 DFQATT and CDR2 SNEGSKA (reference sequence). V was pared by 5 bases and J by 5 bases, with 15 bases between. CDR3: CSAFSGLGETQYF. DNA for the CDR3: TGCAGTGCTTTTAGCGGCCTCGGGGAGACCCAGTACTTC.

This clonotype occurred a few times. This rearrangement joins TRBV18 to TRBJ1-5; a possible D gene is TRBD1 (6 bases). V was clipped by 2 bases and J by 1 base, with 12 bases between them. Germline CDR1 and CDR2: KGHSH and LQKENI. The CDR3 runs 16 residues. The CDR3 coding sequence is TGTGCCAGCTCACCAACCACAGGGTACAGCAATCAGCCCCAGCATTTT. This sequence encodes CASSPTTGYSNQPQHF.

The chain combines TRBV19 with TRBJ2-7, with 11 bases matching TRBD2. Trimming cost V 4 bases and J 3 bases; bases outside gene matches: 11. Germline V gene sequence: CDR1 LNHDA, CDR2 SQIVND (reference sequence). The CDR3 spans 17 residues. This CDR3 reads CASSTRPGLAVIYEQYF. The CDR3 nucleotides read TGTGCCAGTAGTACTCGCCCGGGACTAGCGGTAATCTACGAGCAGTACTTC.